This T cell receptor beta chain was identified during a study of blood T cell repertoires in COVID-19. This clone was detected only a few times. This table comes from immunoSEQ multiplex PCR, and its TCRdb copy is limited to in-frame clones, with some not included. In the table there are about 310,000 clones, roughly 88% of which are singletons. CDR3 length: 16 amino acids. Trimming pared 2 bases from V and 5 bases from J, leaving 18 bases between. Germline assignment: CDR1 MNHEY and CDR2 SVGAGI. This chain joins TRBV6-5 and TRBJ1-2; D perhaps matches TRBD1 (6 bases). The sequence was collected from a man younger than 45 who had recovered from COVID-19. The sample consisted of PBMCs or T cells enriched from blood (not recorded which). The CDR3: CASSYGGGAQQYGYTF. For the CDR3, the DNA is TGTGCCAGCAGTTACGGTGGGGGGGCGCAGCAATATGGCTACACCTTC.